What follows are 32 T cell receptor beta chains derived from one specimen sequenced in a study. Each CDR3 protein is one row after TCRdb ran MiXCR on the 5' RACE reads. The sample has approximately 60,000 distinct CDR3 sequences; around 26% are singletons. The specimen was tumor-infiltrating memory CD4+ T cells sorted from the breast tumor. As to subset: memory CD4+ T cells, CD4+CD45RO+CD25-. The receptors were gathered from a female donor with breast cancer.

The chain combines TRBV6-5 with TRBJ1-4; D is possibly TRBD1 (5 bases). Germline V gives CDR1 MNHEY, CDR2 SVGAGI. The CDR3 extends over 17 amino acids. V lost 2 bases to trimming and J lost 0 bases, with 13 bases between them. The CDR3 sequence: CASSYGERGATNEKLFF. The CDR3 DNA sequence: TGTGCCAGCAGTTACGGGGAGAGGGGAGCAACTAATGAAAAACTGTTTTTT.

CDR3 residues: CATSRAGGGFEQFF. The CDR3 nucleotides read TGTGCCACCAGCCGAGCGGGAGGGGGTTTTGAGCAGTTCTTC. This sequence joins TRBV15 and TRBJ2-1; 10 bases line up with TRBD2. CDR1 is LNHNV and CDR2 is YYDKDF in the germline V gene (reference sequence). The V and J ends lost 5 bases and 9 bases, in that order; junction bases with no gene match: 7. The CDR3 contains 14 residues.

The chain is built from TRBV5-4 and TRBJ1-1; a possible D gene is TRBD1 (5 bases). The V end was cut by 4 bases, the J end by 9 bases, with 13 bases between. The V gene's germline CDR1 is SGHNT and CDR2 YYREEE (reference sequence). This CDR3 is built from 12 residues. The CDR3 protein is CASSPPQGQAFF. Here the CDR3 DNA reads TGTGCCAGCAGCCCGCCCCAGGGACAAGCTTTCTTT.

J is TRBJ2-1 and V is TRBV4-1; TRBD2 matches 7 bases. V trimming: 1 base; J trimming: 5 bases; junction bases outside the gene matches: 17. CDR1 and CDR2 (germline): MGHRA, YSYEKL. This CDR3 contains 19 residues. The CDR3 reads CASSQVGVGSLADNNEQFF. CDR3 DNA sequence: TGCGCCAGCAGCCAAGTCGGAGTTGGGAGCCTAGCGGACAACAATGAGCAGTTCTTC.

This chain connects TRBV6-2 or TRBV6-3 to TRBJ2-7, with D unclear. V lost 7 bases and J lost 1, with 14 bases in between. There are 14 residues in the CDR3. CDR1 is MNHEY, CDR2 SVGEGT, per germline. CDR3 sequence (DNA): TGTGCCAGCATCTCCCTGATAGATTCCTACGAGCAGTACTTC. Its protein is CASISLIDSYEQYF.

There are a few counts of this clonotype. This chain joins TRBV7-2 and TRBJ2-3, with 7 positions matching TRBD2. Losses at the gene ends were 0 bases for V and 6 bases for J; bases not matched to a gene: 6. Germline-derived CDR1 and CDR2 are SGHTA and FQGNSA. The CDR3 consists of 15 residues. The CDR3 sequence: CASSLAGGPEDTQYF. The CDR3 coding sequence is TGTGCCAGCAGCTTAGCGGGAGGGCCGGAGGATACGCAGTATTTT.

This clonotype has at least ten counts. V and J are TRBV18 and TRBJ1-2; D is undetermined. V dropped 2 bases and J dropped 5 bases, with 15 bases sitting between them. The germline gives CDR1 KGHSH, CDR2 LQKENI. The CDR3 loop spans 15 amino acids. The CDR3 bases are TGTGCCAGCTCACCATATATCGTTCGAGAGTATGGCTACACCTTC. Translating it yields CASSPYIVREYGYTF.

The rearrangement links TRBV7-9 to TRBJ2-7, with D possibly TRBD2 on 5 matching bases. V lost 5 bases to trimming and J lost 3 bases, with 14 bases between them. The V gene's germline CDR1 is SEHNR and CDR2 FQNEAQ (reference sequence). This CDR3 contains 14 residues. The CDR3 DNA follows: TGTGCCAGCAGCCCCAGCGGCGTGGACTACGAGCAGTACTTC. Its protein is CASSPSGVDYEQYF.

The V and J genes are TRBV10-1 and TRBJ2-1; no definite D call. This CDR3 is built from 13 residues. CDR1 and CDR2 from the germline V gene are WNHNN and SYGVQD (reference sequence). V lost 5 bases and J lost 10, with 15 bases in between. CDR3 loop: CASSKNRYGEQFF. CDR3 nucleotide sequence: TGCGCCAGCAGTAAGAATCGGTATGGGGAGCAGTTCTTC.

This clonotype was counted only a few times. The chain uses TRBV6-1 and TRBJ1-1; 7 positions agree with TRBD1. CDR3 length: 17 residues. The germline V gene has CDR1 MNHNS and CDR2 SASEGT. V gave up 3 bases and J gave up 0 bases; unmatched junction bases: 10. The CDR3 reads CASSEEGAMALNTEAFF. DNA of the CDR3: TGTGCCAGCAGTGAGGAGGGGGCCATGGCATTGAACACTGAAGCTTTCTTT.

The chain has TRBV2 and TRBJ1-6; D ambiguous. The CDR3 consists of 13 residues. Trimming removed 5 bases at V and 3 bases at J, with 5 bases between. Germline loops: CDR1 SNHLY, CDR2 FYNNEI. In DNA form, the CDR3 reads TGTGCCAGCAGTCGGGACTATAATTCACCCCTCCACTTT. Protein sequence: CASSRDYNSPLHF.

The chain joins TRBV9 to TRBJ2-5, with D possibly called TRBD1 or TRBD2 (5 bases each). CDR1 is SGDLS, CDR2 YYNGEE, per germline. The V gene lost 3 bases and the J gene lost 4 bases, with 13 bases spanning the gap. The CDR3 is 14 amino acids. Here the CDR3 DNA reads TGTGCCAGCAGCGACCGAGGGGCGGGAGAGACCCAGTACTTC. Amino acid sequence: CASSDRGAGETQYF.

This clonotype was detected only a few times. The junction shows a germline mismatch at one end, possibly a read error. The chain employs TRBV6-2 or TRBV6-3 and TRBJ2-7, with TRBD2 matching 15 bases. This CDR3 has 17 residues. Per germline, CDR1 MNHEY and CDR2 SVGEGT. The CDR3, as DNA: TGTGCCGGCAGACGGACTAGCGGGAGGGCCTTTTTCCACGAGCAGTACTTC. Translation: CAGRRTSGRAFFHEQYF.

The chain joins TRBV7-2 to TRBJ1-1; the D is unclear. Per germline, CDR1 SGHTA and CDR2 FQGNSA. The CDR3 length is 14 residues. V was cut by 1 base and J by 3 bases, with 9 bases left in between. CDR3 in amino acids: CASSLEMGYTEAFF. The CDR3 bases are TGTGCCAGCAGCTTAGAAATGGGGTACACTGAAGCTTTCTTT.

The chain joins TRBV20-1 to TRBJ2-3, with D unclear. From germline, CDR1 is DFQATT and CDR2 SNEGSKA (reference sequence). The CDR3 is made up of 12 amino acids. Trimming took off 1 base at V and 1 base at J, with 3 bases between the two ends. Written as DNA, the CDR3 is TGCAGTGCTAGAGCCGGCACAGATACGCAGTATTTT. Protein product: CSARAGTDTQYF.

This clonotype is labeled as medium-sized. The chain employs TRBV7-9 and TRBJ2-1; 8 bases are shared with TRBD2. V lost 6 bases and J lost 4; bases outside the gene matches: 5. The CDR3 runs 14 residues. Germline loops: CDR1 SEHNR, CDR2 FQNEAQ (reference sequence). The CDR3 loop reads CASRPGLGYNEQFF. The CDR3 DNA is TGTGCCAGCAGACCGGGACTAGGGTACAATGAGCAGTTCTTC.

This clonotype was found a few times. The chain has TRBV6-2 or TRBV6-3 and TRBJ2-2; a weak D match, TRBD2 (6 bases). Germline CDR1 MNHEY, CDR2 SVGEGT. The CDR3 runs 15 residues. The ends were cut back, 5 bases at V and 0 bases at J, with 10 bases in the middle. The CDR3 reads CASSLRDPNTGELFF. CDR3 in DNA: TGTGCCAGCAGTCTGCGGGACCCGAACACCGGGGAGCTGTTTTTT.

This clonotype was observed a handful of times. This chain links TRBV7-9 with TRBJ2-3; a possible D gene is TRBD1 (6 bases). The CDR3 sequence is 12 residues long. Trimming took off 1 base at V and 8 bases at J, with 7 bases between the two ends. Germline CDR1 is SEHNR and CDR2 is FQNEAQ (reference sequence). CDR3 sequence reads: CASSLGQVTQYF. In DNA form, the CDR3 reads TGTGCCAGCAGCTTAGGACAGGTTACGCAGTATTTT.

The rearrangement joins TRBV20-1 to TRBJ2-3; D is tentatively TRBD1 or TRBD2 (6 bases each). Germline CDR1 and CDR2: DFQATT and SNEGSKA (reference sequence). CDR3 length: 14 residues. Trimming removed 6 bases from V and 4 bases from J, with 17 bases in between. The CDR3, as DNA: TGCAGTGCCATAGCAAGAGGGGGGTCAGATACGCAGTATTTT. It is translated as CSAIARGGSDTQYF.

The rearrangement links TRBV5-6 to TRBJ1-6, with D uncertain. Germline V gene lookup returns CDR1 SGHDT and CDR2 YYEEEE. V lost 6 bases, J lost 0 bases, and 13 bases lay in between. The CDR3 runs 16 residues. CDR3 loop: CASTPRWSSYNSPLHF. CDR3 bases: TGTGCCAGCACCCCAAGATGGAGCTCCTATAATTCACCCCTCCACTTT.

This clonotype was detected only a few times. This CDR3 is CSAKPPGTGTTEAFF. CDR3 bases: TGCAGTGCTAAACCCCCCGGGACAGGGACCACTGAAGCTTTCTTT. The chain carries TRBV20-1 and TRBJ1-1, with 9 nucleotides matching TRBD1. Germline V gene lookup returns CDR1 DFQATT and CDR2 SNEGSKA (reference sequence). The CDR3 is 15 amino acids. Losses at the gene ends were 4 bases for V and 4 bases for J; bases not matched to a gene: 10.

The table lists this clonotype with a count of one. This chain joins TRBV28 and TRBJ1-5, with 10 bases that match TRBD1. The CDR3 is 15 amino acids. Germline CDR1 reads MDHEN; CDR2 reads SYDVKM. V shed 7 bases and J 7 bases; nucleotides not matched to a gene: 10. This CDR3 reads CASNDGTGVGQPQHF. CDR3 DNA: TGTGCCAGCAACGACGGGACAGGGGTAGGACAGCCCCAGCATTTT.

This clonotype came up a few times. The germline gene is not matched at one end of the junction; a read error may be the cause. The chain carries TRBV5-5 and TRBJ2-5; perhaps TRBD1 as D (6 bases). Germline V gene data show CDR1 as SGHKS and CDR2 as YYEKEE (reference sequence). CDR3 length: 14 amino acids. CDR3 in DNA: TGTGCCACCGGGCTGGGACAATTTGAAGAAACCCAGTACTTC. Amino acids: CATGLGQFEETQYF.

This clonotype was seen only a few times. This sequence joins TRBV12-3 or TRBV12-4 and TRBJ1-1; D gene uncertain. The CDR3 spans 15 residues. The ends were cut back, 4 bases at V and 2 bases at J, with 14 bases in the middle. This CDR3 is CASSSVGRSNTEAFF. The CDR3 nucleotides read TGTGCCAGCAGTTCAGTGGGCAGGTCAAACACTGAAGCTTTCTTT.

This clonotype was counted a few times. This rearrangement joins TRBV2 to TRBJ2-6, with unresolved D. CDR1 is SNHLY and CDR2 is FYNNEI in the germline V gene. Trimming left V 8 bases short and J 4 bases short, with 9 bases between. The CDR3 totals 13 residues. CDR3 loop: CASGARGANVLTF. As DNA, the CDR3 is TGTGCCAGCGGAGCGAGAGGGGCCAACGTCCTGACTTTC. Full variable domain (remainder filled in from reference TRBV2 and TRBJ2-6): EPEVTQTPSHQVTQMGQEVILRCVPISNHLYFYWYRQILGQKVEFLVSFYNNEISEKSEIFDDQFSVERPDGSNFTLKIRSTKLEDSAMYFCASGARGANVLTFGAGSRLTVL.

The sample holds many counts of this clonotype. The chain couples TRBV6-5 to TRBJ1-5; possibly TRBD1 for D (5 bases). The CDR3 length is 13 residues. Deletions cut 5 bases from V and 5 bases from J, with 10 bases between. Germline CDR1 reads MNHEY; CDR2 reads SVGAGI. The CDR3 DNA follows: TGTGCCAGCAGTGGACACAATGATCAGCCCCAGCATTTT. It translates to CASSGHNDQPQHF.

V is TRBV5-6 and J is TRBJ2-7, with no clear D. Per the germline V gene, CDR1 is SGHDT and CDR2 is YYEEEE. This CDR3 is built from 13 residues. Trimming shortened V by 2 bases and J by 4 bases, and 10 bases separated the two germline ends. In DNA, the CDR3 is TGTGCCAGCAGCTTACAAGTTTCGTACGAGCAGTACTTC. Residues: CASSLQVSYEQYF.

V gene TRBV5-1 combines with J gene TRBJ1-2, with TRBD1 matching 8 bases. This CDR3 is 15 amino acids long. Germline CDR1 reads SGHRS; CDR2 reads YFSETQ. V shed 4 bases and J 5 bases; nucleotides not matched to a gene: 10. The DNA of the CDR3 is TGCGCCAGCAGCAACACAGGGGGAACGGATTATGGCTACACCTTC. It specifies CASSNTGGTDYGYTF.

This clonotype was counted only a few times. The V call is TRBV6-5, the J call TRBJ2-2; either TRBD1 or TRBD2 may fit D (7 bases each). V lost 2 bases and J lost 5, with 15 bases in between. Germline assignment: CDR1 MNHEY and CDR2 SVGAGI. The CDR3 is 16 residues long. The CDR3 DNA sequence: TGTGCCAGCAGTTACGGGCTCAGGGGGGGGACCGGGGAGCTGTTTTTT. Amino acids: CASSYGLRGGTGELFF.

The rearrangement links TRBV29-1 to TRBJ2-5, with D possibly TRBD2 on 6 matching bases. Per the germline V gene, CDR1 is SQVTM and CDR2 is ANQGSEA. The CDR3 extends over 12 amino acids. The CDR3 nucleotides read TGCAACTTTGGGAGGCTGGAAGAGACCCAGTACTTC. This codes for CNFGRLEETQYF.

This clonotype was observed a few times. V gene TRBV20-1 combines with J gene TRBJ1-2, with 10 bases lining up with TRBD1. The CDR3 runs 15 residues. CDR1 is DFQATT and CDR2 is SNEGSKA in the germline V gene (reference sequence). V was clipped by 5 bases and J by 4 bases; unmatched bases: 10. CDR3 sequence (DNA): TGCAGTGCTCCTCACCCTCGGACAGGGGGCTATGGCTACACCTTC. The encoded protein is CSAPHPRTGGYGYTF.

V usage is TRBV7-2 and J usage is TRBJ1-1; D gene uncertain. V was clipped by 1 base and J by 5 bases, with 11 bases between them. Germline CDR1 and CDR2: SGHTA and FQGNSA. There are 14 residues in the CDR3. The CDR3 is CASSLGQVGTEAFF. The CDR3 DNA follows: TGTGCCAGCAGCTTAGGGCAGGTCGGTACTGAAGCTTTCTTT.